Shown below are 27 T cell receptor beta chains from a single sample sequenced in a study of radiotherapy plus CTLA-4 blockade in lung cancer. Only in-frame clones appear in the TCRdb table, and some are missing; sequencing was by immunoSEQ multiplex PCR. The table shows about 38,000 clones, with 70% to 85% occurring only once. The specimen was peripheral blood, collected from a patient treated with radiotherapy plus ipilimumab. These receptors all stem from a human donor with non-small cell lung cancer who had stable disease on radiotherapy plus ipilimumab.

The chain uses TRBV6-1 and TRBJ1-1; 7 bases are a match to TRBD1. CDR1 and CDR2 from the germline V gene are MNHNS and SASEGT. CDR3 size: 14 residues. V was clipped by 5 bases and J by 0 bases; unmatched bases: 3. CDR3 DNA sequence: TGTGCCAGCAGTCCCCAGGGGGTGAACACTGAAGCTTTCTTT. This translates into CASSPQGVNTEAFF.

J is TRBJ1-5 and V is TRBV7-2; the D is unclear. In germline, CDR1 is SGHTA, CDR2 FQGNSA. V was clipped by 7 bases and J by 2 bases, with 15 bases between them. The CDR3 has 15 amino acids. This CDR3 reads CASNPNGLGNQPQHF. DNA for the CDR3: TGTGCCAGCAACCCTAACGGACTTGGCAATCAGCCCCAGCATTTT.

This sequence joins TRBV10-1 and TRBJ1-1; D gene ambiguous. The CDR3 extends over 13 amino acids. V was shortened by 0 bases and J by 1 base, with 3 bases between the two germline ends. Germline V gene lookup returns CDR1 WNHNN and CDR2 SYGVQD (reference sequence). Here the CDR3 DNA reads TGCGCCAGCAGTGAGTCAGAGAACACTGAAGCTTTCTTT. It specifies CASSESENTEAFF.

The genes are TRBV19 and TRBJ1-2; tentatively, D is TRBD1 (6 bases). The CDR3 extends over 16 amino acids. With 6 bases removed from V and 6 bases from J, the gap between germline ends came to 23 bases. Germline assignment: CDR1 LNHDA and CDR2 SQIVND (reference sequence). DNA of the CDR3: TGTGCCAGTAGACCATTGGGACAAAACAAAGAAGATGGCTACACCTTC. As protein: CASRPLGQNKEDGYTF.

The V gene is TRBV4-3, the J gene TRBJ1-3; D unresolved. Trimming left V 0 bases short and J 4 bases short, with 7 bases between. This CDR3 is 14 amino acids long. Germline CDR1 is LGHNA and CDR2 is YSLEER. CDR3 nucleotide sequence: TGCGCCAGCAGCCAAGATACAGTAGGAAACACCATATATTTT. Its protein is CASSQDTVGNTIYF.

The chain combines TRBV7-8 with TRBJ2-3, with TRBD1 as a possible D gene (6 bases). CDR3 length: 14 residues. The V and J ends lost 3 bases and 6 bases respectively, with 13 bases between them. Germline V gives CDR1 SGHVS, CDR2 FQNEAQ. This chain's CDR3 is CASSFTGFVDTQYF. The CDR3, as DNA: TGTGCCAGCAGCTTTACAGGGTTTGTCGATACGCAGTATTTT.

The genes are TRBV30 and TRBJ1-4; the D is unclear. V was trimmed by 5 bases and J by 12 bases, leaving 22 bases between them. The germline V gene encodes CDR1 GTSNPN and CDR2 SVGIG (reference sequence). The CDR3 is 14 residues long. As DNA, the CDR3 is TGTGCCTGGGGGCCCACCGACGGGTCCGGGGAACTGTTTTTT. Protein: CAWGPTDGSGELFF. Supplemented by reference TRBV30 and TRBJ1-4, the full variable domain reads SQTIHQWPATLVQPVGSPLSLECTVEGTSNPNLYWYRQAAGRGLQLLFYSVGIGQISSEVPQNLSASRPQDRQFILSSKKLLLSDSGFYLCAWGPTDGSGELFFGSGTQLSVL.

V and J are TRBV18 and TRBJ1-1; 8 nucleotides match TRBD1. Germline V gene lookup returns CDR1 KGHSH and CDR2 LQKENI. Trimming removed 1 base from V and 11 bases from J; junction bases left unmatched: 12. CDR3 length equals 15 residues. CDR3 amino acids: CASSPLPGTGLNAFF. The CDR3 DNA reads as TGTGCCAGCTCACCACTTCCCGGGACAGGCTTGAACGCTTTCTTT.

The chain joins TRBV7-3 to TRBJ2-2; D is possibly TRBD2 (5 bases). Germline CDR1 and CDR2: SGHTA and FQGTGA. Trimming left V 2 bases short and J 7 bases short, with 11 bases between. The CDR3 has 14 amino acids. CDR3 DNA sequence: TGTGCCAGCAGCTTACAGCTAGCCCGCGGGGAGCTGTTTTTT. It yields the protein CASSLQLARGELFF.

The CDR3 nucleotides read TGCAGCGTTGAAGCCCTCGGCGGAGGGAGCTACACCTTC. As protein: CSVEALGGGSYTF. The chain carries TRBV29-1 and TRBJ1-2; D unresolved. The CDR3 totals 13 residues. V was clipped by 1 base and J by 9 bases, with 15 bases between them. The germline V gene has CDR1 SQVTM and CDR2 ANQGSEA.

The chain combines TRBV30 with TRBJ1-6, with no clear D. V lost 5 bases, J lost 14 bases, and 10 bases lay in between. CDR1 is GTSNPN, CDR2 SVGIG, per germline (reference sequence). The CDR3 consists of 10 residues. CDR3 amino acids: CAWEDATLHF. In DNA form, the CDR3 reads TGTGCCTGGGAAGATGCAACCCTCCACTTT.

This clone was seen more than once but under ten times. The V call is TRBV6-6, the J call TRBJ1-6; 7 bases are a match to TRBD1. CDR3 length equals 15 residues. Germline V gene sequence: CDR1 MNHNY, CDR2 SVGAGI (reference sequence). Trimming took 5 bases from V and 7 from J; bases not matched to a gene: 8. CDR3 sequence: CASSPSPGQNSPLHF. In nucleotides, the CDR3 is TGTGCCAGCAGTCCGTCCCCGGGACAGAATTCACCCCTCCACTTT.

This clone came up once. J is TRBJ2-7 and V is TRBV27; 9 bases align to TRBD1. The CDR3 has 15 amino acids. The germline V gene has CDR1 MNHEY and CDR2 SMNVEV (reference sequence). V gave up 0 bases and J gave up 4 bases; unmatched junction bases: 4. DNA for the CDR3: TGTGCCAGCAGTTTATCGGGACAGGGAAGATACGAGCAGTACTTC. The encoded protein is CASSLSGQGRYEQYF.

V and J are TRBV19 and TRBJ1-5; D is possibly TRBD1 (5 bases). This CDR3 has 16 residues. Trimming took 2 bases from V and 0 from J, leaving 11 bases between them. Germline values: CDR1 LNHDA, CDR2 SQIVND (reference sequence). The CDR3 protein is CASSIRTGASNQPQHF. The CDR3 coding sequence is TGTGCCAGTAGTATACGAACAGGCGCTAGCAATCAGCCCCAGCATTTT.

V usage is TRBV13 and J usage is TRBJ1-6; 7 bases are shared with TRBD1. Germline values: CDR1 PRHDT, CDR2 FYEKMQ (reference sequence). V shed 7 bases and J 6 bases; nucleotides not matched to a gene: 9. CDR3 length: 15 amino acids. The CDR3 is CASNFGRTGNSPLHF. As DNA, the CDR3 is TGTGCCAGCAACTTTGGCAGGACAGGTAATTCACCCCTCCACTTT.

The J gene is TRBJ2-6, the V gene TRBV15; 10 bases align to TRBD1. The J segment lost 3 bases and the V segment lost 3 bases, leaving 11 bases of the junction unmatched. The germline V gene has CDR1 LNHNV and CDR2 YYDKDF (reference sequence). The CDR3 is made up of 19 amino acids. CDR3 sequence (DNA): TGTGCCACCAGCAGTGAACTCGGGACAGGGGCAGGTGGGGCCAACGTCCTGACTTTC. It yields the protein CATSSELGTGAGGANVLTF.

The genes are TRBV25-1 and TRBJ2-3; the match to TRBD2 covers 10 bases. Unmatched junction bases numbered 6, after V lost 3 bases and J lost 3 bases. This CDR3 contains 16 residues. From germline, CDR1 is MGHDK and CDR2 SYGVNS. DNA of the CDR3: TGTGCCAGCAGTGATCGAGCGGGGGGGCATACAGATACGCAGTATTTT. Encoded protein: CASSDRAGGHTDTQYF.

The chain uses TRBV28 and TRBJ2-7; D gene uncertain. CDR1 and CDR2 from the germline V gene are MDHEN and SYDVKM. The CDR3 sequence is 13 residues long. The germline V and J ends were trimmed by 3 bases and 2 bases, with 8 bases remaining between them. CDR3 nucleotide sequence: TGTGCCAGCAGTTTGAACGAGCCCTACGAGCAGTACGTC. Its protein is CASSLNEPYEQYV.

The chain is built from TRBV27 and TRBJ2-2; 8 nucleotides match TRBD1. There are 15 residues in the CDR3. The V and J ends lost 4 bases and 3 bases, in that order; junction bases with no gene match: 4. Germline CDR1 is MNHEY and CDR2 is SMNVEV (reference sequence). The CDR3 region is CASSSGDRHTGELFF. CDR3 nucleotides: TGTGCCAGCAGTTCTGGGGACAGGCACACCGGGGAGCTGTTTTTT.

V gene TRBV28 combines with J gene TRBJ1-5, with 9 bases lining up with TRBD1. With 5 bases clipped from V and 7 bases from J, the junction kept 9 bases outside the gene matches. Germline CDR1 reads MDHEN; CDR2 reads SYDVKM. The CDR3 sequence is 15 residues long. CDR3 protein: CASSPGQGGRQPQHF. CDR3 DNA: TGTGCCAGCAGTCCGGGACAGGGTGGGAGGCAGCCCCAGCATTTT.

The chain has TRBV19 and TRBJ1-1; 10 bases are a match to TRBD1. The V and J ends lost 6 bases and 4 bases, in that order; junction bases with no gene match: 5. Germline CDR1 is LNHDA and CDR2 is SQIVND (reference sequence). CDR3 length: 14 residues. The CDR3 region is CASRGDRGATEAFF. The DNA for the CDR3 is TGTGCCAGTAGGGGGGACAGGGGTGCCACTGAAGCTTTCTTT.

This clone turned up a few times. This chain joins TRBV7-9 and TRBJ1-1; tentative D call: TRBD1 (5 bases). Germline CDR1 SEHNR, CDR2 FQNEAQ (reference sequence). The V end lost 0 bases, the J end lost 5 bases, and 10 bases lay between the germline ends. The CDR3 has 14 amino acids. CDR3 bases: TGTGCCAGCAGCTTAGCAGGGGAAAGGACTGAAGCTTTCTTT. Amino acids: CASSLAGERTEAFF.

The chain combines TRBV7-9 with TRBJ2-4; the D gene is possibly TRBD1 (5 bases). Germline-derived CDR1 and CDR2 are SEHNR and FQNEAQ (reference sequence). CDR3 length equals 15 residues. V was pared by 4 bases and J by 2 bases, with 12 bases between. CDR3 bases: TGTGCCAGCAGCTCCCAGGGTGGCTCCAAAAACATTCAGTACTTC. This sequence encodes CASSSQGGSKNIQYF.

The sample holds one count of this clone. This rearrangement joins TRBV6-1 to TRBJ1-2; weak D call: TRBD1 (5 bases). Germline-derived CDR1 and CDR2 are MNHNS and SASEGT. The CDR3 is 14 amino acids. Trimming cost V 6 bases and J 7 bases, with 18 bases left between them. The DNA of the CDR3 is TGTGCCAGCAGCTTCTCTCAGGGCACTAGTGGCTACACCTTC. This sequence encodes CASSFSQGTSGYTF.

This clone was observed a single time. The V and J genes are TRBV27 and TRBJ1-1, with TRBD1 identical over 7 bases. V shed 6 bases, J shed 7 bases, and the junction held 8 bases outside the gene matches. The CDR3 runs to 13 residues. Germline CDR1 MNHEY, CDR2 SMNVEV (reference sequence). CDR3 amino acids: CASRAGTDVEAFF. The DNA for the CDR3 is TGTGCCAGCAGAGCCGGGACAGACGTTGAAGCTTTCTTT.

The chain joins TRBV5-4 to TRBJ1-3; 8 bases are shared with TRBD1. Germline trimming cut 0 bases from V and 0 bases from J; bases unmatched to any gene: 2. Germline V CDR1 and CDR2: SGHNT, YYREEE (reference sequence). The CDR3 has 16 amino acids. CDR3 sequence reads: CASSLDRGSSGNTIYF. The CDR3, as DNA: TGTGCCAGCAGCTTGGACAGGGGGTCCTCTGGAAACACCATATATTTT.

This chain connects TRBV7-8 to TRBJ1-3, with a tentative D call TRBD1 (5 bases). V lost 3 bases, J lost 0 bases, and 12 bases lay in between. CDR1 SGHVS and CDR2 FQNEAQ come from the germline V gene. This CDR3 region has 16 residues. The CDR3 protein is CASSFAGYGSGNTIYF. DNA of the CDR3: TGTGCCAGCAGCTTTGCAGGGTACGGCTCTGGAAACACCATATATTTT.